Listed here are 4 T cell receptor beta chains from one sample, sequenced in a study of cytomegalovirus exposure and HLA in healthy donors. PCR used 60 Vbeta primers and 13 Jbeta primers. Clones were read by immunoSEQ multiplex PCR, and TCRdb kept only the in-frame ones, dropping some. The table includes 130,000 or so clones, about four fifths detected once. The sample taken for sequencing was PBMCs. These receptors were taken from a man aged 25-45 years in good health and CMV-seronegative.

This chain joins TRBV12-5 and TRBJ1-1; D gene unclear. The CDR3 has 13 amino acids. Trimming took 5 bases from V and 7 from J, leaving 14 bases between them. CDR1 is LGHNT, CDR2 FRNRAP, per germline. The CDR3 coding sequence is TGTGCTAGTGGTCTCAATCGGGGAGGTGAAGCTTTCTTT. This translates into CASGLNRGGEAFF.

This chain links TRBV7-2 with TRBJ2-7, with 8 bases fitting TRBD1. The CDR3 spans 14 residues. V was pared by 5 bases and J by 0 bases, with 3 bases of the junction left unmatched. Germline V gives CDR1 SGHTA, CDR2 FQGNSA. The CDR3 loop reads CASSRDRSSYEQYF. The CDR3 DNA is TGTGCCAGCAGCCGGGACAGGAGCTCCTACGAGCAGTACTTC.

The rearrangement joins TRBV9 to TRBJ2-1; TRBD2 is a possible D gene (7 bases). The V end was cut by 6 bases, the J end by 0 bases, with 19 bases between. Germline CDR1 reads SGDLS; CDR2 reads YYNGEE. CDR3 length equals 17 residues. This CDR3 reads CASTQSGGVSSYNEQFF. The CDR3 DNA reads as TGTGCCAGCACCCAATCGGGGGGCGTGAGCTCCTACAATGAGCAGTTCTTC.

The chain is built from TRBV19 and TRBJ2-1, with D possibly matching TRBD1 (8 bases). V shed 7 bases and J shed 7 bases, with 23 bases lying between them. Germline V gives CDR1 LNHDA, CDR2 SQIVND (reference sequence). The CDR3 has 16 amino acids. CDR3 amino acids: CASTGGGRGLRNEQFF. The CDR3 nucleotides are TGTGCCAGTACCGGCGGGGGCAGGGGGCTTAGGAATGAGCAGTTCTTC.